This TCR beta chain is from a study of blood T cell repertoires in COVID-19. Study context: Donors in the United States, Italy and Spain gave samples during acute or convalescent COVID-19. In each case, the material was cDNA or gDNA derived from T cells, B-cell-depleted T cells, or PBMCs.

V lost 2 bases and J lost 3, with 11 bases in between. Germline assignment: CDR1 LGHNT and CDR2 FRNRAP. This CDR3 contains 16 residues. In its sample, this clone was seen once. Authors' analysis steps: The authors estimated nucleated cell counts from reference gene primer amplification. Some clones are missing from TCRdb's copy, which holds only in-frame ones; the method was immunoSEQ multiplex PCR. V, J and clone size derive from that table, while D and trimming were established from the DNA sequence. Altogether 96,000 or so clones are present, approximately 90% being singletons, with the ten largest covering 2.9%.

Sample: peripheral blood. This clonotype was obtained from a woman older than 75 with acute or convalescent COVID-19. The chain recombines TRBV12-5 with TRBJ1-6, with D unresolved. The CDR3 spells CASGLWEGIYNSPLHF. Written as DNA, the CDR3 is TGTGCTAGTGGTTTGTGGGAGGGAATCTATAATTCACCCCTCCACTTT.